The rows below give T cell receptor beta chains drawn from one sample of a study of shared clonotypes between healthy human individuals. Assay used: immunoSEQ multiplex PCR; TCRdb lists only in-frame clones, some missing. Counted here are under 600,000 clones, around 81% occurring once; the ten biggest clones make up 12%. The sample comprised PBMCs. The receptors originated from a woman between 40 and 50 years old in good health. Some clones in this sample may be carry-over from other donors' samples. CDR3s include the opening cysteine and the closing phenylalanine or tryptophan. The D gene is left open where the match is weak. The listing skips clone size in some rows; elsewhere it reads once, few, many or a size class.

D	size	J	V	length	CDR3	DNA
TRBD1	-	TRBJ2-7	TRBV27	15	CASSLRTGLSYEQYF	TGTGCCAGCAGTTTACGGACAGGGCTCTCCTACGAGCAGTACTTC
-	-	TRBJ2-5	TRBV2	12	CASSGPRATQYF	TGTGCCAGCAGTGGACCTCGAGCGACCCAGTACTTC
TRBD1	few	TRBJ1-1	TRBV5-1	14	CASSLGQGGSEAFF	TGCGCCAGCAGCTTGGGACAGGGTGGTTCTGAAGCTTTCTTT
-	-	TRBJ1-2	TRBV6-5	11	CASNGVEGYTF	TGTGCCAGCAATGGGGTCGAGGGCTACACCTTC
-	-	TRBJ1-1	TRBV27	16	CASSPYHRVRNTEAFF	TGTGCCAGCAGCCCATACCACAGGGTTCGGAACACTGAAGCTTTCTTT
-	-	TRBJ2-1	TRBV9	15	CASSVGGTSYNEQFF	TGTGCCAGCAGCGTAGGAGGGACCTCCTACAATGAGCAGTTCTTC
TRBD1	-	TRBJ2-2	TRBV14	16	CASSQLGQGRSGELFF	TGTGCCAGCAGCCAACTGGGACAGGGACGGTCCGGGGAGCTGTTTTTT
TRBD1	-	TRBJ2-2	TRBV30	16	CAWSTSGTGGAGELFF	TGTGCCTGGAGTACCTCCGGGACAGGGGGCGCCGGGGAGCTGTTTTTT
-	few	TRBJ1-1	TRBV30	13	CAWSGSMNTEAFF	TGTGCCTGGAGTGGCAGTATGAACACTGAAGCTTTCTTT
TRBD2	once	TRBJ2-1	TRBV9	16	CASSVATAGGYNEQFF	TGTGCCAGCAGCGTAGCTACGGCGGGAGGCTACAATGAGCAGTTCTTC
-	-	TRBJ1-1	TRBV6-1	11	CASGGNTEAFF	TGTGCCAGCGGTGGGAACACTGAAGCTTTCTTT
-	few	TRBJ2-4	TRBV10-2	13	CASSEAGKNIQYF	TGCGCCAGCAGTGAGGCGGGAAAAAACATTCAGTACTTC
-	-	TRBJ1-4	TRBV13	16	CASSTGQRGKNEKLFF	TGTGCCAGCAGCACGGGACAAAGGGGGAAGAATGAAAAACTGTTTTTT
-	few	TRBJ1-2	TRBV7-2	16	CASSSPWELINYGYTF	TGTGCCAGCAGCTCCCCCTGGGAGCTGATTAACTATGGCTACACCTTC
TRBD1	-	TRBJ1-5	TRBV29-1	12	CSVGQGDQPQHF	TGCAGCGTTGGACAGGGCGATCAGCCCCAGCATTTT
-	-	TRBJ1-5	TRBV10-3	13	CAISESRTQPQHF	TGTGCCATCAGTGAGTCGAGGACTCAGCCCCAGCATTTT
TRBD2	-	TRBJ2-7	TRBV5-4	15	CASSYSGSPPYEQYF	TGTGCCAGCAGCTATAGCGGGAGTCCACCCTACGAGCAGTACTTC
TRBD1	-	TRBJ2-2	TRBV29-1	14	CSGSGTGNTGELFF	TGCAGCGGGTCCGGGACAGGGAACACCGGGGAGCTGTTTTTT
TRBD1	once	TRBJ2-1	TRBV5-4	16	CASSSTGTDFYNEQFF	TGTGCCAGCAGCAGCACCGGGACAGACTTCTACAATGAGCAGTTCTTC
TRBD1	many	TRBJ2-5	TRBV5-4	13	CASSGQGEETQYF	TGTGCCAGCAGCGGACAGGGAGAAGAGACCCAGTACTTC
-	-	TRBJ2-3	TRBV5-1	16	CASSSGAGAFGDTQYF	TGCGCCAGCAGCTCGGGTGCAGGGGCCTTTGGAGATACGCAGTATTTT
-	few	TRBJ2-7	TRBV11-2	13	CASSPGARDEQYF	TGTGCCAGCAGCCCCGGGGCACGGGACGAGCAGTACTTC
-	-	TRBJ2-3	TRBV10-3	15	CAISGRGMGTDTQYF	TGTGCCATCAGTGGAAGGGGGATGGGTACAGATACGCAGTATTTT
-	-	TRBJ1-1	TRBV5-1	11	CASSSNTEAFF	TGCGCCAGCAGCTCGAACACTGAAGCTTTCTTT
TRBD1	-	TRBJ1-1	TRBV18	14	CASSPLTGVTEAFF	TGTGCCAGCTCACCACTTACAGGGGTCACTGAAGCTTTCTTT
TRBD1	-	TRBJ2-5	TRBV5-1	15	CASSVTGGGQETQYF	TGCGCCAGCTCCGTTACAGGGGGCGGGCAAGAGACCCAGTACTTC
TRBD2	-	TRBJ2-1	TRBV4-1	15	CASSQTGLAVDEQFF	TGCGCCAGCAGCCAAACGGGACTAGCCGTGGATGAGCAGTTCTTC
-	-	TRBJ1-2	TRBV30	11	CAWIQAGGYTF	TGTGCCTGGATTCAGGCAGGTGGCTACACCTTC
-	-	TRBJ1-5	TRBV28	14	CASTTHGGDQPQHF	TGTGCCAGCACCACACATGGAGGGGATCAGCCCCAGCATTTT
-	-	TRBJ1-1	TRBV11-2	16	CASSLDGRGMNTEAFF	TGTGCCAGCAGCTTAGATGGGCGGGGTATGAACACTGAAGCTTTCTTT
TRBD1	few	TRBJ2-4	TRBV6-1	11	CASSEEGGRYF	TGTGCCAGCAGTGAAGAAGGGGGCAGGTACTTC
TRBD1	-	TRBJ1-2	TRBV20-1	11	CSAGAGGQGAF	TGCAGTGCTGGAGCGGGGGGACAGGGTGCCTTC
TRBD2	-	TRBJ2-7	TRBV18	13	CASSPGRAGEQYF	TGTGCCAGCTCACCGGGGAGGGCCGGTGAGCAGTACTTC
-	few	TRBJ2-7	TRBV6-6	15	CASSLSLDKLKEQYF	TGTGCCAGCAGCCTCAGTCTAGACAAACTGAAAGAGCAGTACTTC
-	-	TRBJ1-1	TRBV5-8	13	CASSFGTSTEAFF	TGTGCCAGCAGCTTCGGGACATCCACTGAAGCTTTCTTT
-	-	TRBJ1-6	TRBV10-3	13	CAIMGGRNSPLHF	TGTGCCATCATGGGCGGCAGAAATTCACCCCTCCACTTT
TRBD1	-	TRBJ1-1	TRBV18	13	CASSPTGDDVAFF	TGTGCCAGCTCACCCACAGGGGATGATGTGGCTTTCTTT
-	-	TRBJ1-5	TRBV19	12	CASSIGIGQQHF	TGTGCCAGTAGTATAGGGATCGGCCAGCAGCATTTT
-	once	TRBJ2-2	TRBV7-3	13	CASSRTAPGELFF	TGTGCCAGCAGCAGGACCGCCCCCGGGGAGCTGTTTTTT
TRBD1	-	TRBJ2-1	TRBV4-1	15	CASSPGQGAGNEQFF	TGCGCCAGCAGCCCGGGACAGGGGGCGGGTAATGAGCAGTTCTTC
-	-	TRBJ2-3	TRBV2	12	CASQESTDTQYF	TGTGCCAGCCAGGAGAGCACAGATACGCAGTATTTT
TRBD2	-	TRBJ2-1	TRBV4-3	15	CASSVAGGSYNEQFF	TGCGCCAGCAGCGTAGCGGGAGGCTCCTACAATGAGCAGTTCTTC
-	-	TRBJ2-7	TRBV7-9	14	CASSLLGEPDEQYF	TGTGCCAGCAGCTTACTGGGGGAACCGGACGAGCAGTACTTC
-	-	TRBJ2-5	TRBV4-2	14	CASSQEGHGETQYF	TGTGCCAGCAGCCAGGAGGGCCACGGGGAGACCCAGTACTTC
TRBD1	-	TRBJ2-1	TRBV6-1	16	CASSVYRGQGANEQFF	TGTGCCAGCAGTGTCTACCGGGGACAGGGGGCAAATGAGCAGTTCTTC
-	-	TRBJ2-1	TRBV28	13	CASRDLGRNEQFF	TGTGCCAGCCGGGACTTAGGTCGTAATGAGCAGTTCTTC
-	-	TRBJ2-1	TRBV5-1	14	CASKEMSSYNEQFF	TGCGCCAGTAAGGAGATGAGCTCCTACAATGAGCAGTTCTTC
TRBD1	few	TRBJ1-5	TRBV10-3	12	CAISDPGGTQHF	TGTGCCATCAGTGACCCAGGGGGGACCCAGCATTTT